This record looks at one T cell receptor beta chain sequence and its context. The antigen is unknown. This sample stems from a study of cytomegalovirus exposure and HLA in healthy donors. Regarding the study as a whole: TCR beta V- and J-gene trimming, according to a later analysis, was linked to a missense DCLRE1C variant.

Researchers ran the PCR with 60 Vbeta and 13 Jbeta primers. The protocol was immunoSEQ multiplex PCR, while the TCRdb copy is restricted to in-frame clones and leaves out a portion. The sample lists 65,000 to 85,000 clones, about four fifths occurring once. Sequencing was performed on PBMCs. The TCR originated in a male donor in good health and CMV-seropositive.

The CDR3 here is CASSLRIRDSSSGANVLTF. CDR3 DNA sequence: TGTGCCAGCAGCTTAAGAATCCGGGACAGCAGCTCTGGGGCCAACGTCCTGACTTTC. The V call is TRBV7-2, the J call TRBJ2-6; TRBD1 aligns across 7 bases. CDR3 length: 19 residues. Germline loops: CDR1 SGHTA, CDR2 FQGNSA. The ends lost 2 bases at V and 0 bases at J; junction bases unmatched: 10.